The rows below give T cell receptor beta chains drawn from one sample of a study of CD4+ T cells in melanoma. Some clones are missing from TCRdb's copy, which holds only in-frame ones; the method was immunoSEQ multiplex PCR. The sample has roughly 18,000 clones, 83% seen once. The sequenced sample was cells from a culture (not recorded whether cultured in vitro). All receptors come from a human donor with melanoma. Both conserved end residues are part of each CDR3. The order of the fields is J gene, CDR3 length, V gene, D gene, clone size, CDR3 protein, CDR3 DNA. D genes are given only for firm matches. Rows may omit the clone size; those that give it use once, few, many or a size class.

TRBJ1-2,13,TRBV6-1,.,.,CASRGDLSQGYTF,TGTGCCAGTCGAGGGGATCTATCTCAGGGCTACACCTTC
TRBJ1-1,13,TRBV6-6,.,.,CATKKASSTEAFF,TGTGCCACCAAGAAAGCGTCGAGTACTGAAGCTTTCTTT
TRBJ2-2,14,TRBV30,.,.,CACTQAGNTGELFF,TGTGCCTGCACTCAAGCGGGGAACACCGGGGAGCTGTTTTTT
TRBJ1-5,14,TRBV29-1,TRBD1,.,CSVVTGVGNQPQHF,TGCAGCGTTGTGACAGGGGTAGGGAATCAGCCCCAGCATTTT
TRBJ2-1,12,TRBV29-1,.,.,CSGGAEYNEQFF,TGCAGCGGCGGGGCGGAGTACAATGAGCAGTTCTTC
TRBJ2-1,15,TRBV2,TRBD2,.,CASSYTGGSYNEQFF,TGTGCCAGCAGTTATACGGGGGGTTCGTACAATGAGCAGTTCTTC
TRBJ1-1,13,TRBV10-3,.,.,CAISAEGGTEAFF,TGTGCCATCAGTGCCGAGGGGGGGACTGAAGCTTTCTTT
TRBJ2-1,15,TRBV7-6,.,.,CASSLSGGSYNEQFF,TGTGCCAGCAGCCTCAGTGGGGGCTCCTACAATGAGCAGTTCTTC
TRBJ1-2,16,TRBV19,TRBD1,.,CASSTRQGMRDYGYTF,TGTGCCAGTAGTACCCGACAGGGTATGAGGGACTATGGCTACACCTTC
TRBJ1-4,16,TRBV10-3,.,.,CATCLGLGTTNEKLFF,TGTGCCACCTGCTTGGGTTTGGGGACAACTAATGAAAAACTGTTTTTT
TRBJ1-4,18,TRBV5-1,.,.,CASSNGDTPFTTNEKLFF,TGCGCCAGCAGCAACGGGGACACCCCTTTCACAACTAATGAAAAACTGTTTTTT
TRBJ2-2,16,TRBV11-2,TRBD1,.,CASSRGTGTNTGELFF,TGTGCCAGCAGCCGCGGGACAGGAACCAACACCGGGGAGCTGTTTTTT
TRBJ1-5,17,TRBV19,.,.,CASSIDRWVYSNQPQHF,TGTGCCAGTAGTATAGATCGGTGGGTTTACAGCAATCAGCCCCAGCATTTT
TRBJ2-2,15,TRBV5-5,.,.,CASSLGIANTGELFF,TGTGCCAGCAGCTTGGGGATCGCGAACACCGGGGAGCTGTTTTTT
TRBJ1-1,14,TRBV18,TRBD1,.,CASSPQGAVTEAFF,TGTGCCAGCTCACCACAGGGGGCGGTCACTGAAGCTTTCTTT
TRBJ1-2,15,TRBV6-5,.,medium-sized,CASSYGAGGFYGYTF,TGTGCCAGCAGTTACGGCGCAGGCGGATTCTATGGCTACACCTTC
TRBJ2-3,15,TRBV5-1,TRBD1,.,CASSLGDRASRRQYF,TGCGCCAGCAGCCTAGGGGACAGGGCCTCTCGAAGGCAGTATTTT
TRBJ2-7,13,TRBV11-3,.,.,CASSLEPGHEQYF,TGTGCCAGCAGCTTAGAACCGGGCCACGAGCAGTACTTC
TRBJ1-3,15,TRBV5-4,TRBD1,.,CASSLGGGPGNTIYF,TGTGCCAGCAGCTTGGGAGGGGGCCCTGGAAACACCATATATTTT
TRBJ2-7,16,TRBV5-1,TRBD1,.,CASSWAPGQGAYEQYF,TGCGCCAGCAGCTGGGCTCCGGGACAGGGGGCCTACGAGCAGTACTTC
TRBJ2-3,17,TRBV7-3,TRBD2,.,CASSLTALAGGTDTQYF,TGTGCCAGCAGCTTAACAGCACTAGCGGGGGGAACAGATACGCAGTATTTT
TRBJ1-1,13,TRBV6-5,.,.,CASSDGMRTEAFF,TGTGCCAGCAGTGACGGGATGCGGACTGAAGCTTTCTTT
TRBJ2-1,13,TRBV12-5,TRBD1,.,CASGLDRADEQFF,TGTGCTAGTGGTCTCGACAGGGCGGATGAGCAGTTCTTC
TRBJ2-5,13,TRBV9,.,.,CASSMGPAETQYF,TGTGCCAGCAGCATGGGGCCCGCGGAGACCCAGTACTTC
TRBJ1-1,15,TRBV6-6,.,.,CASRPRGDSNTEAFF,TGTGCCAGCAGACCTCGGGGGGACTCGAACACTGAAGCTTTCTTT
TRBJ2-5,15,TRBV5-1,TRBD1,.,CASSSGTGPTETQYF,TGCGCCAGCAGTAGTGGGACAGGGCCGACAGAGACCCAGTACTTC
TRBJ2-1,15,TRBV11-2,.,once,CASSLNIGYNNEQFF,TGTGCCAGCAGCTTAAATATAGGTTATAACAATGAGCAGTTCTTC
TRBJ2-1,15,TRBV30,TRBD2,few,CAWIRGGPPYNEQFF,TGTGCCTGGATCCGCGGGGGGCCTCCCTACAATGAGCAGTTCTTC
TRBJ2-5,14,TRBV7-9,.,.,CASSYAGAAETQYF,TGTGCCAGCAGTTATGCCGGGGCAGCGGAGACCCAGTACTTC
TRBJ2-7,16,TRBV2,.,.,CASSGPGAGNSYEQYF,TGTGCCAGCAGTGGGCCGGGAGCGGGCAACTCCTACGAGCAGTACTTC
TRBJ1-4,15,TRBV5-1,.,.,CASSLDYNRNEKLFF,TGCGCCAGCAGCTTGGACTATAACAGGAATGAAAAACTGTTTTTT
TRBJ1-4,14,TRBV6-1,.,.,CASSTGTNNEKLFF,TGTGCCAGCAGTACCGGGACGAATAATGAAAAACTGTTTTTT
TRBJ2-7,17,TRBV14,TRBD1,.,CASSPRGQGLSSYEQYF,TGTGCCAGCAGCCCCAGGGGGCAGGGTCTAAGCTCCTACGAGCAGTACTTC
TRBJ2-3,15,TRBV2,.,few,CASRGGGGRTDTQYF,TGTGCCAGCAGGGGAGGGGGGGGCCGGACAGATACGCAGTATTTT
TRBJ1-4,13,TRBV5-8,TRBD1,few,CACGGTGEAKLFF,TGTGCCTGCGGCGGGACAGGGGAGGCAAAACTGTTTTTT
TRBJ1-2,14,TRBV19,.,few,CATHREGGNYGYTF,TGTGCCACACACAGGGAGGGCGGCAACTATGGCTACACCTTC
TRBJ2-2,14,TRBV2,.,.,CASSPTIRTGELFF,TGTGCCAGCAGCCCGACTATAAGAACCGGGGAGCTGTTTTTT
TRBJ2-3,15,TRBV14,TRBD2,.,CASSRQRGGTDTQYF,TGTGCCAGCAGCCGCCAGCGGGGTGGCACAGATACGCAGTATTTT
TRBJ1-1,13,TRBV6-6,.,.,CASSVQVKGEAFF,TGTGCCAGCAGCGTACAGGTTAAAGGTGAAGCTTTCTTT
TRBJ2-3,14,TRBV11-3,.,.,CASSWTARGDTQYF,TGTGCCAGCAGCTGGACGGCCAGGGGAGATACGCAGTATTTT
TRBJ1-5,11,TRBV6-1,.,few,CASEGNQPQHF,TGTGCCAGCGAGGGGAATCAGCCCCAGCATTTT
TRBJ1-1,13,TRBV2,.,few,CASSHQSGVEAFF,TGTGCCAGCAGTCACCAGTCAGGCGTAGAAGCTTTCTTT
TRBJ2-5,14,TRBV5-1,TRBD1,.,CASSRSTGGETQYF,TGCGCCAGCAGCCGGTCAACAGGGGGCGAGACCCAGTACTTC
TRBJ2-3,15,TRBV18,.,.,CASSPYYTVADTQYF,TGTGCCAGCTCACCATACTATACGGTCGCAGATACGCAGTATTTT
TRBJ2-1,14,TRBV18,.,.,CASSGQTGGNEQFF,TGTGCCAGCTCGGGTCAGACTGGGGGGAATGAGCAGTTCTTC
TRBJ1-4,16,TRBV6-1,.,.,CASSVGRPPDYEKLFF,TGTGCCAGCAGTGTGGGACGCCCGCCGGATTATGAAAAACTGTTTTTT
TRBJ1-1,15,TRBV7-6,TRBD1,.,CASSPRTGLNTEAFF,TGTGCCAGCAGCCCCCGGACAGGATTGAACACTGAAGCTTTCTTT
TRBJ1-1,18,TRBV27,.,.,CASRTVIFSDQGNTEAFF,TGTGCCAGCCGAACCGTGATATTCTCCGACCAGGGGAACACTGAAGCTTTCTTT
TRBJ2-6,15,TRBV5-1,.,.,CASSLALPGANVLTF,TGCGCCAGCAGCTTGGCACTTCCTGGGGCCAACGTCCTGACTTTC
TRBJ1-2,13,TRBV5-1,.,.,CASSLEGNYGYTF,TGCGCCAGCAGCTTGGAGGGCAACTATGGCTACACCTTC
TRBJ1-1,11,TRBV5-8,.,.,CASIQAMGAFF,TGTGCCAGCATTCAGGCGATGGGGGCTTTCTTT